Listed below are T cell receptor beta chains from one sample, sequenced in a study of blood T cell repertoires in COVID-19. Measured with immunoSEQ multiplex PCR; TCRdb has only the in-frame clones, and not every one. The sample records hundreds of thousands of clones, about four fifths being singletons. The sample was PBMCs or T cells enriched from blood (not recorded which). The receptor source for this set is a man between 40 and 49 years old who had been exposed to COVID-19. Each CDR3 is given with its conserved first and last residue. The D gene is left open where the match is weak. A clone size is listed for some rows: how often the clone was seen (once, few, many), or a class if it is expanded.

j_gene: TRBJ2-1
d_gene: TRBD2
v_gene: TRBV30
len: 17
abundance: .
CDR3aa: CAWSGPSGTLTYNEQFF
CDR3nt: TGTGCCTGGAGTGGACCGAGCGGGACCCTTACCTACAATGAGCAGTTCTTC

j_gene: TRBJ1-5
d_gene: .
v_gene: TRBV7-9
len: 12
abundance: .
CDR3aa: CASSLTVEPQHF
CDR3nt: TGTGCCAGCAGCCTGACAGTCGAGCCCCAGCATTTT

j_gene: TRBJ1-5
d_gene: .
v_gene: TRBV5-6
len: 15
abundance: .
CDR3aa: CASSLGLGAPRPQHF
CDR3nt: TGTGCCAGCAGCTTGGGTTTAGGGGCGCCTCGTCCCCAGCATTTT

j_gene: TRBJ2-7
d_gene: .
v_gene: TRBV4-1
len: 15
abundance: .
CDR3aa: CASSQGGVSSYEQYF
CDR3nt: TGCGCCAGCAGCCAAGGGGGGGTGAGCTCCTACGAGCAGTACTTC

j_gene: TRBJ2-3
d_gene: TRBD1
v_gene: TRBV19
len: 12
abundance: .
CDR3aa: CASDRGSDTQYF
CDR3nt: TGTGCCAGTGACAGGGGGTCTGATACGCAGTATTTT

j_gene: TRBJ1-6
d_gene: TRBD1
v_gene: TRBV12-5
len: 17
abundance: .
CDR3aa: CASGLGLGQGASSPLHF
CDR3nt: TGTGCTAGTGGTTTGGGCTTAGGACAGGGGGCTTCTTCACCCCTCCACTTT

j_gene: TRBJ1-5
d_gene: .
v_gene: TRBV5-1
len: 15
abundance: .
CDR3aa: CASSLGGTDNQPQHF
CDR3nt: TGCGCCAGCAGCTTGGGCGGGACGGATAATCAGCCCCAGCATTTT

j_gene: TRBJ1-5
d_gene: .
v_gene: TRBV5-1
len: 14
abundance: .
CDR3aa: CASSLSGGDQPQHF
CDR3nt: TGCGCCAGCAGCTTGTCCGGGGGGGATCAGCCCCAGCATTTT

j_gene: TRBJ2-7
d_gene: .
v_gene: TRBV4-2
len: 15
abundance: .
CDR3aa: CASSQDPQNQYEQYF
CDR3nt: TGTGCCAGCAGCCAAGATCCCCAGAACCAATACGAGCAGTACTTC

j_gene: TRBJ1-5
d_gene: .
v_gene: TRBV7-2
len: 15
abundance: .
CDR3aa: CASSLWGGSNQPQHF
CDR3nt: TGTGCCAGCAGCTTATGGGGGGGAAGCAATCAGCCCCAGCATTTT

j_gene: TRBJ2-1
d_gene: TRBD1
v_gene: TRBV27
len: 16
abundance: .
CDR3aa: CASSPVGTASYNEQFF
CDR3nt: TGTGCCAGCAGTCCGGTGGGGACAGCCTCCTACAATGAGCAGTTCTTC

j_gene: TRBJ1-1
d_gene: .
v_gene: TRBV5-1
len: 15
abundance: .
CDR3aa: CASSSDKIETPEAFF
CDR3nt: TGCGCCAGCAGTTCGGACAAAATAGAAACCCCCGAAGCTTTCTTT

j_gene: TRBJ2-7
d_gene: .
v_gene: TRBV9
len: 14
abundance: .
CDR3aa: CASSATWGPYEQYF
CDR3nt: TGTGCCAGCAGCGCTACCTGGGGGCCCTACGAGCAGTACTTC

j_gene: TRBJ1-5
d_gene: TRBD1
v_gene: TRBV19
len: 16
abundance: .
CDR3aa: CASGIADRVNNQPQHF
CDR3nt: TGTGCCAGCGGTATCGCGGACAGGGTCAACAATCAGCCCCAGCATTTT

j_gene: TRBJ2-1
d_gene: TRBD2
v_gene: TRBV11-2
len: 15
abundance: .
CDR3aa: CASSTRTSAGNEQFF
CDR3nt: TGTGCCAGCAGCACTCGGACTAGCGCGGGCAATGAGCAGTTCTTC

j_gene: TRBJ2-5
d_gene: .
v_gene: TRBV5-1
len: 14
abundance: .
CDR3aa: CASSLEAREETQYF
CDR3nt: TGCGCCAGCAGCTTGGAGGCCAGGGAAGAGACCCAGTACTTC

j_gene: TRBJ1-2
d_gene: .
v_gene: TRBV18
len: 13
abundance: .
CDR3aa: CASSPGVQYGYTF
CDR3nt: TGTGCCAGCTCACCGGGAGTGCAGTATGGCTACACCTTC

j_gene: TRBJ1-5
d_gene: .
v_gene: TRBV27
len: 15
abundance: once
CDR3aa: CASSILSTGDQPQHF
CDR3nt: TGTGCCAGCAGTATTTTAAGCACAGGCGATCAGCCCCAGCATTTT

j_gene: TRBJ2-2
d_gene: .
v_gene: TRBV9
len: 14
abundance: .
CDR3aa: CASSVEARTGELFF
CDR3nt: TGTGCCAGCAGCGTAGAAGCCCGGACCGGGGAGCTGTTTTTT

j_gene: TRBJ2-5
d_gene: .
v_gene: TRBV7-9
len: 18
abundance: .
CDR3aa: CASSSTARVMHTRETQYF
CDR3nt: TGTGCCAGCAGCTCTACGGCCAGGGTAATGCATACTCGAGAGACCCAGTACTTC

j_gene: TRBJ1-6
d_gene: .
v_gene: TRBV27
len: 18
abundance: .
CDR3aa: CASPTPGQNTSAGSPLHF
CDR3nt: TGTGCCAGCCCCACACCGGGACAAAATACCTCGGCCGGTTCACCCCTCCACTTT

j_gene: TRBJ1-5
d_gene: .
v_gene: TRBV27
len: 15
abundance: few
CDR3aa: CASSLGAYSNQPQHF
CDR3nt: TGTGCCAGCAGCTTGGGGGCCTATAGCAATCAGCCCCAGCATTTT

j_gene: TRBJ2-1
d_gene: .
v_gene: TRBV11-1
len: 15
abundance: once
CDR3aa: CASSPPGGSYNEQFF
CDR3nt: TGTGCCAGCAGCCCCCCCGGCGGCTCCTACAATGAGCAGTTCTTC

j_gene: TRBJ1-2
d_gene: .
v_gene: TRBV29-1
len: 13
abundance: few
CDR3aa: CSALDRANYGYTF
CDR3nt: TGCAGCGCCCTGGACAGAGCTAACTATGGCTACACCTTC

j_gene: TRBJ2-3
d_gene: .
v_gene: TRBV30
len: 14
abundance: .
CDR3aa: CAWILGGPTDTQYF
CDR3nt: TGTGCCTGGATATTGGGAGGTCCCACAGATACGCAGTATTTT

j_gene: TRBJ1-2
d_gene: .
v_gene: TRBV7-8
len: 12
abundance: .
CDR3aa: CASSPISRGYTF
CDR3nt: TGTGCCAGCAGCCCTATTTCCAGGGGCTACACCTTC

j_gene: TRBJ2-7
d_gene: .
v_gene: TRBV21-1
len: 17
abundance: once
CDR3aa: CASSKVTAKRFSYEQYF
CDR3nt: TGTGCCAGCAGCAAAGTGACAGCCAAGAGGTTCTCCTACGAGCAGTACTTC

j_gene: TRBJ2-7
d_gene: .
v_gene: TRBV4-1
len: 13
abundance: .
CDR3aa: CASSQNPAYEQYF
CDR3nt: TGCGCCAGCAGCCAAAACCCGGCCTACGAGCAGTACTTC

j_gene: TRBJ1-3
d_gene: .
v_gene: TRBV18
len: 15
abundance: .
CDR3aa: CASSPGSDSGNTIYF
CDR3nt: TGTGCCAGCTCACCTGGCAGCGACTCTGGAAACACCATATATTTT

j_gene: TRBJ2-2
d_gene: .
v_gene: TRBV19
len: 13
abundance: .
CDR3aa: CASNTGYPGELFF
CDR3nt: TGTGCCAGTAATACAGGTTACCCCGGGGAGCTGTTTTTT

j_gene: TRBJ1-4
d_gene: .
v_gene: TRBV11-3
len: 15
abundance: .
CDR3aa: CASSLEAATNEKLFF
CDR3nt: TGTGCCAGCAGCTTAGAAGCTGCAACTAATGAAAAACTGTTTTTT

j_gene: TRBJ2-1
d_gene: TRBD2
v_gene: TRBV5-1
len: 16
abundance: .
CDR3aa: CASSPSRLAGVNEQFF
CDR3nt: TGCGCCAGCAGCCCCAGCCGACTAGCGGGGGTCAATGAGCAGTTCTTC

j_gene: TRBJ1-2
d_gene: .
v_gene: TRBV5-6
len: 16
abundance: .
CDR3aa: CASSLLSSGEAYGYTF
CDR3nt: TGTGCCAGCAGCTTGCTATCGTCCGGGGAGGCGTATGGCTACACCTTC

j_gene: TRBJ1-4
d_gene: TRBD1
v_gene: TRBV29-1
len: 14
abundance: .
CDR3aa: CSVAIQGTNEKLFF
CDR3nt: TGCAGCGTGGCCATACAGGGGACTAATGAAAAACTGTTTTTT

j_gene: TRBJ1-5
d_gene: .
v_gene: TRBV6-1
len: 15
abundance: once
CDR3aa: CASSEYDNPNQPQHF
CDR3nt: TGTGCCAGCAGTGAGTACGACAATCCCAATCAGCCCCAGCATTTT

j_gene: TRBJ1-1
d_gene: TRBD1
v_gene: TRBV5-1
len: 14
abundance: .
CDR3aa: CASSLGTGTSLIFF
CDR3nt: TGCGCCAGCAGCCTGGGGACAGGCACATCCCTAATTTTCTTT

j_gene: TRBJ1-6
d_gene: .
v_gene: TRBV5-1
len: 15
abundance: .
CDR3aa: CASKKEGPLGSPLHF
CDR3nt: TGCGCCAGCAAAAAGGAGGGGCCGCTAGGCTCACCCCTCCACTTT

j_gene: TRBJ2-1
d_gene: .
v_gene: TRBV27
len: 15
abundance: .
CDR3aa: CASSSPLSSYNEQFF
CDR3nt: TGTGCCAGCAGTTCTCCTCTAAGCTCCTACAATGAGCAGTTCTTC

j_gene: TRBJ2-3
d_gene: TRBD2
v_gene: TRBV3-1/TRBV3-2
len: 14
abundance: .
CDR3aa: CASSPGAGADTQYF
CDR3nt: TGTGCCAGCAGCCCCGGGGCGGGGGCAGATACGCAGTATTTT

j_gene: TRBJ2-1
d_gene: .
v_gene: TRBV29-1
len: 12
abundance: .
CDR3aa: CSVEERGGEQFF
CDR3nt: TGCAGCGTTGAAGAAAGGGGAGGTGAGCAGTTCTTC

j_gene: TRBJ2-1
d_gene: .
v_gene: TRBV30
len: 11
abundance: .
CDR3aa: CAWSPLRGQFF
CDR3nt: TGTGCCTGGAGTCCCTTGCGTGGGCAGTTCTTC

j_gene: TRBJ1-5
d_gene: TRBD1
v_gene: TRBV6-5
len: 14
abundance: .
CDR3aa: CASRQGMGNQPQHF
CDR3nt: TGTGCCAGCAGACAGGGGATGGGCAATCAGCCCCAGCATTTT

j_gene: TRBJ2-1
d_gene: TRBD2
v_gene: TRBV7-2
len: 16
abundance: once
CDR3aa: CASSPTPLSSGVEQFF
CDR3nt: TGTGCCAGCAGCCCAACCCCCTTGTCTAGCGGGGTGGAGCAGTTCTTC

j_gene: TRBJ2-7
d_gene: .
v_gene: TRBV9
len: 16
abundance: .
CDR3aa: CASSEWGAAPTYEQYF
CDR3nt: TGTGCCAGCAGCGAGTGGGGCGCAGCGCCGACCTACGAGCAGTACTTC

j_gene: TRBJ2-7
d_gene: .
v_gene: TRBV18
len: 12
abundance: once
CDR3aa: CASTTATYEQYF
CDR3nt: TGTGCCAGTACGACAGCGACCTACGAGCAGTACTTC

j_gene: TRBJ2-7
d_gene: TRBD2
v_gene: TRBV5-1
len: 17
abundance: .
CDR3aa: CASSRGTSGSVQNEQYF
CDR3nt: TGCGCCAGCAGCCGCGGGACTAGCGGGAGTGTTCAAAACGAGCAGTACTTC

j_gene: TRBJ2-7
d_gene: TRBD2
v_gene: TRBV7-2
len: 16
abundance: .
CDR3aa: CASSPRGLAGGAEQYF
CDR3nt: TGTGCCAGCAGCCCCCGGGGGCTAGCGGGAGGAGCCGAGCAGTACTTC

j_gene: TRBJ2-3
d_gene: .
v_gene: TRBV11-2
len: 13
abundance: .
CDR3aa: CASSLRDSHTQYF
CDR3nt: TGTGCCAGCAGCTTAAGAGACAGCCATACGCAGTATTTT

j_gene: TRBJ2-1
d_gene: .
v_gene: TRBV21-1
len: 17
abundance: .
CDR3aa: CASSTQLAGGMYNEQFF
CDR3nt: TGTGCCAGCAGCACCCAGTTAGCGGGAGGTATGTACAATGAGCAGTTCTTC

j_gene: TRBJ2-1
d_gene: .
v_gene: TRBV10-3
len: 15
abundance: .
CDR3aa: CATSGAGFGVNEQFF
CDR3nt: TGTGCCACCAGTGGGGCGGGTTTTGGCGTCAATGAGCAGTTCTTC

j_gene: TRBJ1-2
d_gene: TRBD1
v_gene: TRBV5-8
len: 16
abundance: .
CDR3aa: CASSLAGTGVFLGYTF
CDR3nt: TGTGCCAGCAGCTTGGCCGGGACAGGGGTGTTTCTTGGCTACACCTTC

j_gene: TRBJ2-3
d_gene: .
v_gene: TRBV12-5
len: 14
abundance: once
CDR3aa: CASGLTYPTDTQYF
CDR3nt: TGTGCTAGTGGTTTGACATACCCCACAGATACGCAGTATTTT

j_gene: TRBJ2-2
d_gene: .
v_gene: TRBV3-1/TRBV3-2
len: 15
abundance: few
CDR3aa: CASSQGELRTGELFF
CDR3nt: TGTGCCAGCAGCCAAGGTGAGCTGCGCACCGGGGAGCTGTTTTTT

j_gene: TRBJ1-1
d_gene: .
v_gene: TRBV6-6
len: 15
abundance: .
CDR3aa: CASSYSGGELTEAFF
CDR3nt: TGTGCCAGCAGTTACTCGGGGGGGGAGTTGACTGAAGCTTTCTTT

j_gene: TRBJ2-3
d_gene: TRBD1
v_gene: TRBV19
len: 15
abundance: .
CDR3aa: CASSMRGQMTDTQYF
CDR3nt: TGTGCCAGTAGTATGAGGGGACAGATGACAGATACGCAGTATTTT

j_gene: TRBJ1-1
d_gene: .
v_gene: TRBV18
len: 15
abundance: once
CDR3aa: CASSRVAGTNTEAFF
CDR3nt: TGTGCCAGCTCACGAGTGGCGGGGACGAACACTGAAGCTTTCTTT

j_gene: TRBJ1-1
d_gene: TRBD1
v_gene: TRBV4-2
len: 17
abundance: .
CDR3aa: CASSQIRTGEMNTEAFF
CDR3nt: TGTGCCAGCAGCCAAATAAGGACAGGGGAAATGAACACTGAAGCTTTCTTT

j_gene: TRBJ1-2
d_gene: .
v_gene: TRBV11-3
len: 12
abundance: .
CDR3aa: CASSSSEYGYTF
CDR3nt: TGTGCCAGCAGCTCCTCGGAGTATGGCTACACCTTC

j_gene: TRBJ2-7
d_gene: TRBD2
v_gene: TRBV10-2
len: 11
abundance: .
CDR3aa: CATSSGYEQYF
CDR3nt: TGCGCCACTTCTAGCGGCTACGAGCAGTACTTC